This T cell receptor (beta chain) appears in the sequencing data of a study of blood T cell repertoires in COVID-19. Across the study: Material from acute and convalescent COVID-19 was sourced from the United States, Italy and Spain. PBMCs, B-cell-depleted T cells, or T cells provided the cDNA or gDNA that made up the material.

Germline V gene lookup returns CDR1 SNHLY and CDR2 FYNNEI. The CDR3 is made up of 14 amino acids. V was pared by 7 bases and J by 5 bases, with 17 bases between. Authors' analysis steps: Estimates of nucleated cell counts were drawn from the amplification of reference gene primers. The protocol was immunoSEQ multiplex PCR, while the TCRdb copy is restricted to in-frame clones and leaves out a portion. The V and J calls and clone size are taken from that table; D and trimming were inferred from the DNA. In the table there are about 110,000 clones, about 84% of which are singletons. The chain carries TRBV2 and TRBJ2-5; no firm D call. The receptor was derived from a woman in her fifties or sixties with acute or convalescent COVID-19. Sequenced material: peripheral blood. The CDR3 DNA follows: TGTGCCAGCACCTCAGGATGGGCTGCGGAGACCCAGTACTTC. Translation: CASTSGWAAETQYF.